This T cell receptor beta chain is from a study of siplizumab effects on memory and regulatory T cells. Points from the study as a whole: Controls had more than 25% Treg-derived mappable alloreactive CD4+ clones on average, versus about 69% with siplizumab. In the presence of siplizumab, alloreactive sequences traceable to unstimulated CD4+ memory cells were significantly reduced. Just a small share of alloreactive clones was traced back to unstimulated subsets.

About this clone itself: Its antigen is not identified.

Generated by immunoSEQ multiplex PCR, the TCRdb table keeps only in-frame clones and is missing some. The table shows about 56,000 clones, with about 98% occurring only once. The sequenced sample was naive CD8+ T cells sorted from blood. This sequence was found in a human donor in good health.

The CDR3: CASSSHPGQGAGDTQYF. For the CDR3, the DNA is TGTGCCAGCAGTTCCCATCCGGGACAGGGGGCTGGGGATACGCAGTATTTT. The J gene is TRBJ2-3, the V gene TRBV27; TRBD1 aligns across 12 bases. Germline V lookup: CDR1 MNHEY, CDR2 SMNVEV (reference sequence). The CDR3 is made up of 17 amino acids. V gave up 4 bases and J gave up 6 bases; unmatched junction bases: 11.